This T cell receptor (beta chain) was observed in a study of T cell responses to AZD1222 COVID-19 vaccine. Findings of the study overall: Seropositive AZD1222 recipients at baseline numbered only five or six. Spike was spanned by vaccine-associated CD4 TCRs, which were dominant at 160-218 and 743-854. Variant regions that are unmutated are reportedly the target of nearly half of spike-specific TCRs.

Here immunoSEQ multiplex PCR was the method, and the copy in TCRdb shows in-frame clones only, minus some. In the table there are about 110,000 clones, 70% to 90% of which are singletons. The V gene lost 1 base and the J gene lost 2 bases, with 11 bases spanning the gap. The germline V gene encodes CDR1 LGHNA and CDR2 YSLEER. This CDR3 spans 15 amino acids. On this clone: Its specificity is not known.

The clonotype was recovered from an adult who received the AZD1222 COVID-19 vaccine. The sequences come from peripheral blood, collected 28 days after the second AZD1222 dose. The chain recombines TRBV4-3 with TRBJ1-2, with D perhaps TRBD1 (6 bases). CDR3 residues: CASSQAGQGNYGYTF. The CDR3 DNA is TGCGCCAGCAGCCAAGCGGGTCAGGGGAACTATGGCTACACCTTC.